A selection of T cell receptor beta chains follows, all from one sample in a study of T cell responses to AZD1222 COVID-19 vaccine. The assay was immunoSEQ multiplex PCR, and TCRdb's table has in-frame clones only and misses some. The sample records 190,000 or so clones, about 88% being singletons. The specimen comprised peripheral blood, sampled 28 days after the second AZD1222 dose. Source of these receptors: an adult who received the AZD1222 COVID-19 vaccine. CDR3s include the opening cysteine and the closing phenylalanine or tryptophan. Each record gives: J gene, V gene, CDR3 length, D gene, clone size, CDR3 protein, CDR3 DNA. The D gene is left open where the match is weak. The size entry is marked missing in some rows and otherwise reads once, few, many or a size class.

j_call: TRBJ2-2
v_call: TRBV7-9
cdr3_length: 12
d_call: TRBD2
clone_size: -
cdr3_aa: CASSGRSGELFF
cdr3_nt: TGTGCTTCCAGCGGGAGGTCCGGGGAGCTGTTTTTT

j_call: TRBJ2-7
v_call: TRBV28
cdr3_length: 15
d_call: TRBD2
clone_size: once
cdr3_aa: CASSSIGTTPHEQYF
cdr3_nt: TGTGCCAGCAGTTCCATAGGGACTACCCCTCACGAGCAGTACTTC

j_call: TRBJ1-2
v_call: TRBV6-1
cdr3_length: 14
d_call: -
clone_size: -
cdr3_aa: CASSERARNYGYTF
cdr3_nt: TGTGCCAGCAGTGAAAGGGCAAGAAACTATGGCTACACCTTC

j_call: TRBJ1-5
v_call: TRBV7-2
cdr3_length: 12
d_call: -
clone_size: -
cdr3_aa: CASSPRGDVQHF
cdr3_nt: TGTGCCAGCAGCCCCCGGGGGGATGTGCAGCATTTT

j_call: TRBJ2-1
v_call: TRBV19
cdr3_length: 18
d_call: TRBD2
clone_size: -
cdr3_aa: CASSIDRGGRGAYNEQFF
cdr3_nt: TGTGCCAGTAGTATAGATCGGGGTGGGAGGGGCGCCTACAATGAGCAGTTCTTC

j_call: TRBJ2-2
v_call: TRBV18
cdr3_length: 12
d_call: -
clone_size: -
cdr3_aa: CASSPYTGELFF
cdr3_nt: TGTGCCAGCTCACCGTACACCGGGGAGCTGTTTTTT

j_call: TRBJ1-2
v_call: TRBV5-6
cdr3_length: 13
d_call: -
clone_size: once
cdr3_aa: CASSLSGVRGYTF
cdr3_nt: TGTGCCAGCAGCTTGTCGGGGGTAAGGGGCTACACCTTC

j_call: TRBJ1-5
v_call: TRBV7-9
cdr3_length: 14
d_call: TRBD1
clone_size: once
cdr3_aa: CASSRTGGDQPQHF
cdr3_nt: TGTGCCAGCAGCCGGACAGGGGGGGATCAGCCCCAGCATTTT

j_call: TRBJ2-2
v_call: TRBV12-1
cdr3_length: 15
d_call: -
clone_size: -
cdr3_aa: CASSWGPVGTGELFF
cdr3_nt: TGTGCCAGCAGCTGGGGGCCGGTGGGCACCGGGGAGCTGTTTTTT

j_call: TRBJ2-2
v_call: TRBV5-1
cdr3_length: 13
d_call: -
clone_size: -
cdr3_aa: CASSLGQTGELFF
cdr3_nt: TGCGCCAGCAGCTTAGGACAGACCGGGGAGCTGTTTTTT

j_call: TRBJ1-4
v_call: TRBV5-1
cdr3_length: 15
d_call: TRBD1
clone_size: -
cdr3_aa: CASRVLGQTNEKLFF
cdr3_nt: TGCGCCAGCAGGGTTCTGGGACAGACTAATGAAAAACTGTTTTTT

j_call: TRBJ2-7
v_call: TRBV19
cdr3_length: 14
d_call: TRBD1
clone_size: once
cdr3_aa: CASSDRGLTYEQYF
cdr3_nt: TGTGCCAGTAGTGACAGGGGGTTAACCTACGAGCAGTACTTC

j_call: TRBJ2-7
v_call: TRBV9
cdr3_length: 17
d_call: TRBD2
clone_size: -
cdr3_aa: CASSVGLGSGREYEQYF
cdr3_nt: TGTGCCAGCAGCGTAGGGCTAGGTAGCGGGAGGGAATACGAGCAGTACTTC

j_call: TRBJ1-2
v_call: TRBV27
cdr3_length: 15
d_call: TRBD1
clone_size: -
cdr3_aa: CASSLLEGGGYGYTF
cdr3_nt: TGTGCCAGCAGTTTATTGGAAGGGGGCGGGTATGGCTACACCTTC

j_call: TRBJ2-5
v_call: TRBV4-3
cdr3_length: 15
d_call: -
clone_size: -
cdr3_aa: CASSPLAGQHQTQYF
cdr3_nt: TGCGCCAGCAGCCCTTTGGCTGGACAGCATCAGACCCAGTACTTC

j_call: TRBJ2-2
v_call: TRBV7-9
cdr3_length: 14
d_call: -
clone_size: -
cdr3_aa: CASSLAQRHGELFF
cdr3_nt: TGTGCCAGCAGCTTAGCGCAGAGACACGGGGAGCTGTTTTTT

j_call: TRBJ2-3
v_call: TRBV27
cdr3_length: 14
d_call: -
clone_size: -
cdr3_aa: CASSLSQITDTQYF
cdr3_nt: TGTGCCAGCAGTTTAAGCCAAATCACAGATACGCAGTATTTT

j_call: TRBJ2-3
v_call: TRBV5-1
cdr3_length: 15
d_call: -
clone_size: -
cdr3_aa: CASSDDRASTDTQYF
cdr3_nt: TGCGCCAGCAGCGATGACAGAGCTAGCACAGATACGCAGTATTTT

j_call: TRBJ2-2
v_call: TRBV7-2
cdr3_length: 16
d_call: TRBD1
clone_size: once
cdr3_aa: CASSFPGQGSSGELFF
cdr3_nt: TGTGCCAGCAGCTTCCCCGGACAGGGGAGTTCCGGGGAGCTGTTTTTT

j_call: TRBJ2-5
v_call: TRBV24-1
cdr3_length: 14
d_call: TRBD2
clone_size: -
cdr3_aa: CATSESGGQETQYF
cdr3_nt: TGTGCCACCAGTGAGAGCGGGGGACAAGAGACCCAGTACTTC

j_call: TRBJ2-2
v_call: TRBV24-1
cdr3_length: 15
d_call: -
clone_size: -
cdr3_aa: CATSDSILVTGELFF
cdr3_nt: TGTGCCACCAGTGATTCGATTTTGGTTACCGGGGAGCTGTTTTTT

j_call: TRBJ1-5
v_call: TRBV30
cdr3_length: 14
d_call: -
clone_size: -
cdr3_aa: CAWSVMMGNQPQHF
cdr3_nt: TGTGCCTGGAGTGTAATGATGGGGAATCAGCCCCAGCATTTT

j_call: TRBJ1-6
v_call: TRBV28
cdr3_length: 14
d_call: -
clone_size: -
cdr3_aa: CASRDYVRDSPLHF
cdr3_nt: TGTGCCAGCAGGGACTACGTGAGGGATTCACCCCTCCACTTT

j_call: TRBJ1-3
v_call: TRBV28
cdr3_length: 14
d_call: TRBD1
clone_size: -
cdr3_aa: CASNQGGSGNTIYF
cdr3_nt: TGTGCCAGCAACCAGGGGGGATCTGGAAACACCATATATTTT

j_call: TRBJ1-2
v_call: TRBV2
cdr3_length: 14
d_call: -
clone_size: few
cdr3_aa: CASSLQGANYGYTF
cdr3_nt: TGTGCCAGCAGTCTTCAGGGAGCTAACTATGGCTACACCTTC

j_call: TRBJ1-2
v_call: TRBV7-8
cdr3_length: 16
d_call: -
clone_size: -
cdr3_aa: CASSPTRALPNYGYTF
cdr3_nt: TGTGCCAGCAGCCCGACCCGCGCCTTACCCAACTATGGCTACACCTTC

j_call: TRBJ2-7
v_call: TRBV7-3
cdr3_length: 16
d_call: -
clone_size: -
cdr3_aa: CASSLTSGAARGEQYF
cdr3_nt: TGTGCCAGCAGCTTAACGTCTGGGGCCGCCCGGGGGGAGCAGTACTTC

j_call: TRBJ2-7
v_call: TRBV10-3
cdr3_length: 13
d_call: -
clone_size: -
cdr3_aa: CAISEGQSYEQYF
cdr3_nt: TGTGCCATCAGTGAGGGACAGTCCTACGAGCAGTACTTC